This TCR beta chain was obtained from a study of shared clonotypes between healthy human individuals. Whole-study findings and limits: Generally, naive subsets (rather than memory subsets) showed larger estimated richness.

On this clone itself: The target antigen is unknown.

Sorted-subset replicate PCRs used 200 to 250 ng DNA, approximately 30,000 T cell genomes. In the original workflow: For the immunoSEQ data, sequences were junction-only without quality scores, so filtering differed. Repertoires were generated with immunoSEQ multiplex PCR, while TCRdb's copy carries only in-frame clones and drops some. D and trimming were read from the DNA, whereas the V and J calls and clone size are those reported in that table. The sample yields around 2,000,000 clones, less than 95% seen once. The naive CD8 population came from CD45RO-negative cells selected for CCR7, without terminally differentiated effector memory CD45RA+ cells. Among the donors, all were Caucasian adults who lived in Nashville, Tennessee. This receptor was obtained from a man younger than 35 in good health. Material for sequencing was naive CD8+ T cells sorted from blood.

CDR3 loop: CASSLVASPSGGELFF. For the CDR3, the DNA is TGTGCCAGCAGCTTAGTGGCATCTCCCAGCGGCGGGGAGCTGTTTTTT. The chain uses TRBV7-9 and TRBJ2-2; possibly TRBD2 for D (5 bases). Germline CDR1 reads SEHNR; CDR2 reads FQNEAQ (reference sequence). Trimming cost V 1 base and J 7 bases, with 16 bases left between them. The CDR3 is made up of 16 amino acids.